Presented here are 23 T cell receptor beta chains from one specimen sequenced in a study of T cell responses to AZD1222 COVID-19 vaccine. Measured with immunoSEQ multiplex PCR; TCRdb has only the in-frame clones, and not every one. Of approximately 140,000 clones listed, less than 95% were seen once; the top ten hold about 3%. The sequenced sample was peripheral blood, obtained on day 0 of AZD1222 vaccination. Receptors were obtained from an adult in good health.

This clone was seen a handful of times. The genes are TRBV5-1 and TRBJ2-2, with TRBD1 matching 9 bases. The CDR3 totals 17 residues. The V and J ends lost 3 bases and 5 bases, in that order; junction bases with no gene match: 11. The germline V gene encodes CDR1 SGHRS and CDR2 YFSETQ. CDR3 amino acids: CASSWGNRGLGTGELFF. CDR3 sequence (DNA): TGCGCCAGCAGCTGGGGCAACAGGGGGCTTGGGACCGGGGAGCTGTTTTTT.

This clone was counted a few times. The V gene is TRBV5-5, the J gene TRBJ2-2; TRBD1 matches 10 bases. Germline CDR1 reads SGHKS; CDR2 reads YYEKEE (reference sequence). V gave up 7 bases and J gave up 4 bases; unmatched junction bases: 13. The CDR3 sequence is 17 residues long. CDR3 sequence reads: CASARGSGTGVTGELFF. The CDR3 bases are TGTGCCAGCGCCAGGGGGTCCGGGACAGGGGTCACCGGGGAGCTGTTTTTT.

The J gene is TRBJ2-6, the V gene TRBV29-1; 7 bases line up with TRBD1. Germline CDR1 SQVTM, CDR2 ANQGSEA. CDR3 length equals 16 residues. V lost 7 bases, J lost 2 bases, and 11 bases stayed unmatched. The CDR3 loop reads CSAEMTGRTGANVLTF. CDR3 sequence (DNA): TGCAGCGCAGAGATGACAGGGAGAACTGGGGCCAACGTCCTGACTTTC.

The CDR3 bases are TGTGCCAGCAGCTACCAACAGCGAGACACCGGGGAGCTGTTTTTT. Amino acids: CASSYQQRDTGELFF. V gene TRBV5-5 combines with J gene TRBJ2-2, with no clear D. Trimming removed 3 bases from V and 3 bases from J, with 12 bases in between. The CDR3 spans 15 residues. Looked up from germline, CDR1 is SGHKS and CDR2 is YYEKEE (reference sequence). The whole variable domain, filled in from reference TRBV5-5 and TRBJ2-2, reads DAGVTQSPTHLIKTRGQQVTLRCSPISGHKSVSWYQQVLGQGPQFIFQYYEKEERGRGNFPDRFSARQFPNYSSELNVNALLLGDSALYLCASSYQQRDTGELFFGEGSRLTVL.

The gene calls are TRBV4-3 and TRBJ1-1; 9 bases line up with TRBD1. Trimming took 8 bases from V and 3 from J; bases not matched to a gene: 1. Per germline, CDR1 LGHNA and CDR2 YSLEER. The CDR3 consists of 12 residues. CDR3 nucleotides: TGCGCCAGCGGGGACAGGGACACTGAAGCTTTCTTT. Amino acid sequence: CASGDRDTEAFF.

The gene calls are TRBV3-1 (or the pseudogene TRBV3-2) and TRBJ1-2; D is unresolved. Trimming left V 4 bases short and J 3 bases short, with 9 bases between. In germline, CDR1 is LGHDT, CDR2 YNNKEL (reference sequence). The CDR3 sequence is 13 residues long. The CDR3 loop is CASSRNGHYGYTF. The CDR3 nucleotides are TGTGCCAGCAGCCGCAACGGGCACTATGGCTACACCTTC.

This clone has only a few counts. J is TRBJ1-2 and V is TRBV2, with 7 nucleotides matching TRBD1. The CDR3 covers 14 residues. CDR1 is SNHLY, CDR2 FYNNEI, per germline. J was trimmed by 6 bases and V by 6 bases; bases with no gene match: 10. Here the CDR3 DNA reads TGTGCCAGCAGGAGAGGGGACAGCGACGATGGCTACACCTTC. Its protein is CASRRGDSDDGYTF.

The chain employs TRBV9 and TRBJ2-3, with 8 bases matching TRBD2. There are 15 residues in the CDR3. Losses at the gene ends were 3 bases for V and 0 bases for J; bases not matched to a gene: 3. Per germline, CDR1 SGDLS and CDR2 YYNGEE. The CDR3 DNA reads as TGTGCCAGCAGCGCGCGGGGGGAGAGCACAGATACGCAGTATTTT. Amino acids: CASSARGESTDTQYF.

This chain joins TRBV6-1 and TRBJ1-1, with no clear D. The CDR3 length is 15 residues. V lost 3 bases and J lost 1, with 12 bases in between. Germline CDR1 MNHNS, CDR2 SASEGT. The DNA of the CDR3 is TGTGCCAGCAGTGAGTTAGGAGTCAAGAACACTGAAGCTTTCTTT. Protein product: CASSELGVKNTEAFF.

V and J are TRBV2 and TRBJ2-7; D call uncertain. V lost 5 bases to trimming and J lost 2 bases, with 7 bases between them. Per germline, CDR1 SNHLY and CDR2 FYNNEI. This CDR3 region has 12 residues. CDR3 in amino acids: CASSPHPYEQYF. The CDR3 region has the DNA TGTGCCAGCAGTCCACATCCCTACGAGCAGTACTTC.

The rearrangement joins TRBV3-1 (or the pseudogene TRBV3-2) to TRBJ2-5, with 7 bases that match TRBD1. CDR3 length equals 16 residues. Germline V CDR1 and CDR2: LGHDT, YNNKEL (reference sequence). J gave up 2 bases and V 2 bases, and 8 bases lay outside the gene matches. The CDR3 loop is CASSQNQGVGQETQYF. The CDR3, as DNA: TGTGCCAGCAGCCAAAACCAGGGGGTGGGGCAAGAGACCCAGTACTTC.

This chain uses TRBV6-4 with TRBJ2-3; 13 nucleotides align to TRBD2. Germline V gene data show CDR1 as MRHNA and CDR2 as SNTAGT. V was clipped by 4 bases and J by 7 bases; unmatched bases: 8. The length of the CDR3 is 16 residues. The CDR3 bases are TGTGCCAGCAGTGCGACTAGCGGGAGGCCCGCGAATACGCAGTATTTT. Translating it yields CASSATSGRPANTQYF.

This chain uses TRBV28 with TRBJ1-1, with a weak D call TRBD1 (5 bases). Germline CDR1 reads MDHEN; CDR2 reads SYDVKM. Trimming shortened V by 8 bases and J by 11 bases, and 15 bases separated the two germline ends. This CDR3 is built from 11 residues. The CDR3 sequence: CASYFGASAFF. As DNA, the CDR3 is TGTGCCAGCTATTTCGGGGCTTCGGCTTTCTTT. The full variable domain, its missing parts supplied by reference TRBV28 and TRBJ1-1, is DVKVTQSSRYLVKRTGEKVFLECVQDMDHENMFWYRQDPGLGLRLIYFSYDVKMKEKGDIPEGYSVSREKKERFSLILESASTNQTSMYLCASYFGASAFFGQGTRLTVV.

This clone was seen only once. The chain recombines TRBV10-3 with TRBJ1-5; D gene uncertain. There are 17 residues in the CDR3. The germline V gene has CDR1 ENHRY and CDR2 SYGVKD. Trimming pared 3 bases from V and 6 bases from J, leaving 21 bases between. The CDR3 sequence: CAISEGLAGMRSQPQHF. CDR3 nucleotides: TGTGCCATCAGTGAAGGTCTGGCGGGCATGAGAAGTCAGCCCCAGCATTTT.

CDR3 loop: CASSSRGPNYNEQFF. For the CDR3, the DNA is TGTGCCAGCAGCTCCCGGGGTCCGAACTACAATGAGCAGTTCTTC. V gene TRBV7-3 combines with J gene TRBJ2-1, with D perhaps matching TRBD2 (5 bases). V gave up 4 bases and J gave up 3 bases, with 13 bases separating them. The CDR3 extends over 15 amino acids. CDR1 and CDR2 (germline): SGHTA, FQGTGA.

The J gene is TRBJ2-2, the V gene TRBV5-1; D is unresolved. The CDR3 sequence is 11 residues long. V dropped 5 bases and J dropped 6 bases, with 5 bases sitting between them. Per germline, CDR1 SGHRS and CDR2 YFSETQ. CDR3 in DNA: TGCGCCAGCAGTAACGCCGGGGAGCTGTTTTTT. Its translation: CASSNAGELFF.

The chain combines TRBV3-1 (or the pseudogene TRBV3-2) with TRBJ1-4; D remains ambiguous. V was clipped by 4 bases and J by 8 bases, with 14 bases between them. This CDR3 comprises 14 residues. From germline, CDR1 is LGHDT and CDR2 YNNKEL (reference sequence). The CDR3 sequence: CASSLHEGPEKLFF. CDR3 sequence (DNA): TGTGCCAGCAGCCTACATGAGGGTCCGGAAAAACTGTTTTTT.

The chain links TRBV29-1 to TRBJ2-3; 7 bases map to TRBD1. The CDR3 totals 18 residues. The germline V gene encodes CDR1 SQVTM and CDR2 ANQGSEA. Trimming at V came to 3 bases and at J to 0 bases, leaving 15 bases not matched to a gene. In DNA, the CDR3 is TGCAGCGTTGATGGGACAGCCGACGAACGTTTTAGCACAGATACGCAGTATTTT. Protein product: CSVDGTADERFSTDTQYF.

The chain combines TRBV7-9 with TRBJ2-1, with 8 bases that match TRBD2. Per the germline V gene, CDR1 is SEHNR and CDR2 is FQNEAQ (reference sequence). The ends lost 6 bases at V and 6 bases at J; junction bases unmatched: 7. This CDR3 is 14 amino acids long. The CDR3 DNA reads as TGTGCCAGCAGTATAAAGCGGGGGATCAATGAGCAGTTCTTC. It specifies CASSIKRGINEQFF.

The V gene is TRBV11-2, the J gene TRBJ2-7, with a tentative D call TRBD1 (5 bases). V was cut by 4 bases and J by 1 base, with 11 bases left in between. The CDR3 is 14 amino acids. Looked up from germline, CDR1 is SGHAT and CDR2 is FQNNGV. CDR3 protein: CASSWPRQSYEQYF. As DNA, the CDR3 is TGTGCCAGCAGCTGGCCGAGACAGTCCTACGAGCAGTACTTC.

This chain connects TRBV9 to TRBJ1-3; 7 positions match TRBD1. With V trimmed by 4 bases and J by 3 bases, 7 bases remained unmatched. The CDR3 has 15 amino acids. Germline V gene data show CDR1 as SGDLS and CDR2 as YYNGEE. This CDR3 reads CASSLDREVGNTIYF. The CDR3 DNA is TGTGCCAGCAGCCTCGACAGGGAGGTTGGAAACACCATATATTTT.

The V gene is TRBV7-9, the J gene TRBJ2-7; tentatively, D is TRBD2 (5 bases). CDR1 is SEHNR, CDR2 FQNEAQ, per germline (reference sequence). V was shortened by 5 bases and J by 4 bases, with 18 bases between the two germline ends. The CDR3 is 15 residues long. The CDR3 DNA reads as TGTGCCAGCAGCACCTGGCAGGACTCTGGGTACGAGCAGTACTTC. Translation: CASSTWQDSGYEQYF.

The chain uses TRBV7-8 and TRBJ1-6; TRBD1 agrees at 11 bases. Germline loops: CDR1 SGHVS, CDR2 FQNEAQ. Losses at the gene ends were 4 bases for V and 7 bases for J; bases not matched to a gene: 12. The CDR3 contains 18 residues. The CDR3 reads CASSWGGTGGLVNSPLHF. DNA for the CDR3: TGTGCCAGCAGCTGGGGCGGGACAGGGGGACTTGTGAATTCACCCCTCCACTTT. Using reference TRBV7-8 and TRBJ1-6 for the parts outside the CDR3, the full variable domain is GAGVSQSPRYKVAKRGQDVALRCDPISGHVSLFWYQQALGQGPEFLTYFQNEAQLDKSGLPSDRFFAERPEGSVSTLKIQRTQQEDSAVYLCASSWGGTGGLVNSPLHFGNGTRLTVT.